This T cell receptor (beta chain) was captured in a study of blood T cell repertoires in COVID-19. About the research overall: Italy, Spain and the United States were the sources of the convalescent and acute COVID-19 samples. In each case, the material was cDNA or gDNA derived from T cells, B-cell-depleted T cells, or PBMCs.

In the original workflow: Estimation of nucleated cell counts was performed using reference gene primer amplification. Using immunoSEQ multiplex PCR, the repertoire was profiled, and TCRdb retains in-frame clones only, with some absent. That table is the source of V, J and clone size, and D and trimming were worked out from the DNA. This repertoire shows around 270,000 clones, about 86% found once; its top ten account for 15% to 19%. Germline CDR1 reads MNHEY; CDR2 reads SVGAGI. This CDR3 spans 14 amino acids. Trimming removed 7 bases from V and 4 bases from J, with 14 bases in between. Followed over time, Seattle patients had been enrolled while infection was active.

The chain carries TRBV6-5 and TRBJ1-5, with D hard to call. Source material: peripheral blood. The receptor's source is a person aged 70 to 79 with COVID-19, enrolled during active disease. CDR3 in amino acids: CASIETDDNQPQHF. In DNA, the CDR3 is TGTGCCAGCATAGAAACAGACGATAATCAGCCCCAGCATTTT.